This T cell receptor (beta chain) was documented in a study of blood T cell repertoires in COVID-19. Study information: Italy, Spain and the United States were the sources of the convalescent and acute COVID-19 samples.

Study members were between about 18 and 100 years old and lived in some 26 US regions. Assignment of participants to cohorts was predicated upon participant-reported clinical history. V was cut by 5 bases and J by 5 bases, with 9 bases left in between. CDR3 length equals 12 residues. Germline assignment: CDR1 PRHDT and CDR2 FYEKMQ (reference sequence). Per the study methods: The assay estimated nucleated cells by amplifying reference gene primers. Produced via immunoSEQ multiplex PCR; TCRdb's table is partial and in-frame only. That table supplies the V and J calls and clone size; D and trimming were determined from the DNA. The data hold 190,000 or so clones, with about 87% observed a single time.

The chain combines TRBV13 with TRBJ1-2, with a possible D match to TRBD1 (6 bases). The source material was PBMCs or T cells enriched from blood (not recorded which). The clonotype originates from a man between 18 and 35 years old with acute COVID-19. As DNA, the CDR3 is TGTGCCAGCAGCCGACAGGAGTATGGCTACACCTTC. Amino acids: CASSRQEYGYTF.